These 24 T cell receptor beta chains share one sample of origin, sequenced in a study of cytomegalovirus exposure and HLA in healthy donors. Clones were read by immunoSEQ multiplex PCR, and TCRdb kept only the in-frame ones, dropping some. The sample consists of 100,000 to 150,000 clones, approximately 81% of them appearing once. What was sequenced was PBMCs. These receptors were collected from a woman aged 25 to 39 in good health and CMV-seronegative.

V and J are TRBV9 and TRBJ2-1, with TRBD1 matching 8 bases. The CDR3 contains 15 residues. Germline V lookup: CDR1 SGDLS, CDR2 YYNGEE. The junction had 10 bases not matched to a gene; V was cut back by 3 bases and J by 8 bases. In nucleotides, the CDR3 is TGTGCCAGCAGCGCTATGGGCAGGGGGCCGGATGAGCAGTTCTTC. Protein product: CASSAMGRGPDEQFF.

This chain joins TRBV6-4 and TRBJ1-5; D remains unclear. V shed 2 bases and J shed 5 bases, with 16 bases lying between them. CDR1 and CDR2 (germline): MRHNA, SNTAGT. The CDR3 is made up of 16 amino acids. CDR3 DNA sequence: TGTGCCAGCAGTGACCCCAGACCTTGGAGCGATCAGCCCCAGCATTTT. Translation: CASSDPRPWSDQPQHF.

The genes are TRBV5-1 and TRBJ1-2; 7 bases align to TRBD1. CDR1 is SGHRS, CDR2 YFSETQ, per germline. CDR3 size: 15 residues. V lost 5 bases and J lost 5; bases outside the gene matches: 12. The CDR3 sequence: CASRKDRDGLYGYTF. For the CDR3, the DNA is TGCGCCAGCAGGAAAGACAGGGACGGACTTTATGGCTACACCTTC.

The rearrangement links TRBV7-8 to TRBJ1-1; D is undetermined. V lost 5 bases to trimming and J lost 1 base, with 8 bases between them. In germline, CDR1 is SGHVS, CDR2 FQNEAQ. This CDR3 region has 13 residues. CDR3: CASSIRQNTEAFF. The DNA for the CDR3 is TGTGCCAGCAGCATCAGACAGAACACTGAAGCTTTCTTT.

The chain joins TRBV2 to TRBJ2-1; the match to TRBD1 covers 8 bases. V shed 6 bases, J shed 7 bases, and the junction held 2 bases outside the gene matches. The CDR3 is 12 residues long. Germline V gives CDR1 SNHLY, CDR2 FYNNEI. The CDR3 region has the DNA TGTGCCAGCAGGACAGGGGAAAATGAGCAGTTCTTC. It is translated as CASRTGENEQFF.

The V gene is TRBV27, the J gene TRBJ1-2, with D uncertain. Trimming pared 6 bases from V and 4 bases from J, leaving 12 bases between. CDR1 is MNHEY, CDR2 SMNVEV, per germline (reference sequence). The CDR3 length is 13 residues. The CDR3, as DNA: TGTGCCAGCAGGTTGACGGGAGGCTATGGCTACACCTTC. Encoded protein: CASRLTGGYGYTF.

The V and J genes are TRBV6-6 and TRBJ2-7, with a possible D match to TRBD2 (6 bases). The germline gives CDR1 MNHNY, CDR2 SVGAGI (reference sequence). The ends were cut back, 2 bases at V and 3 bases at J, with 11 bases in the middle. The CDR3 has 14 amino acids. The CDR3 protein is CASSYEGTLYEQYF. CDR3 nucleotide sequence: TGTGCCAGCAGTTACGAAGGGACTCTCTACGAGCAGTACTTC.

The rearrangement joins TRBV7-8 to TRBJ1-1, with a tentative D call TRBD1 (5 bases). Germline V CDR1 and CDR2: SGHVS, FQNEAQ. Trimming cost V 0 bases and J 12 bases, with 11 bases left between them. There are 12 residues in the CDR3. The CDR3 region is CASSLAGLETFF. The CDR3 DNA follows: TGTGCCAGCAGCTTAGCGGGACTTGAGACTTTCTTT. Supplemented by reference TRBV7-8 and TRBJ1-1, the full variable domain reads GAGVSQSPRYKVAKRGQDVALRCDPISGHVSLFWYQQALGQGPEFLTYFQNEAQLDKSGLPSDRFFAERPEGSVSTLKIQRTQQEDSAVYLCASSLAGLETFFGQGTRLTVV.

This rearrangement joins TRBV5-4 to TRBJ1-5; D perhaps matches TRBD1 (6 bases). CDR1 is SGHNT and CDR2 is YYREEE in the germline V gene (reference sequence). This CDR3 spans 13 amino acids. The V and J ends lost 4 bases and 4 bases respectively, with 9 bases between them. Here the CDR3 DNA reads TGTGCCAGCAGCCAGGACAGAAATCAGCCCCAGCATTTT. It codes for CASSQDRNQPQHF.

CDR3 coding DNA: TGTGCCAGCAGTCCCAGGCTAGCGGGGCTAAACGAGCAGTACTTC. It is translated as CASSPRLAGLNEQYF. The chain uses TRBV27 and TRBJ2-7, with 9 bases lining up with TRBD2. The CDR3 runs to 15 residues. Germline CDR1 and CDR2: MNHEY and SMNVEV (reference sequence). Trimming cost V 5 bases and J 5 bases; bases outside gene matches: 10.

The chain joins TRBV5-4 to TRBJ2-2; D possibly corresponds to TRBD2 (6 bases). The CDR3 covers 16 residues. Trimming took 3 bases from V and 2 from J, leaving 14 bases between them. The germline CDR1 and CDR2 sequences are SGHNT and YYREEE (reference sequence). The CDR3, as DNA: TGTGCCAGCAGCTCAACCGGGACTTCTAACACCGGGGAGCTGTTTTTT. Its translation is CASSSTGTSNTGELFF.

The rearrangement links TRBV2 to TRBJ1-2; the match to TRBD1 covers 9 bases. V lost 6 bases to trimming and J lost 4 bases; unmatched junction nucleotides: 6. The germline gives CDR1 SNHLY, CDR2 FYNNEI. The CDR3 consists of 14 residues. The DNA of the CDR3 is TGTGCCAGCAGGGGGACAGGGCGGTTCTATGGCTACACCTTC. It encodes CASRGTGRFYGYTF.

This chain uses TRBV10-3 with TRBJ2-7; perhaps TRBD2 as D (5 bases). The CDR3 sequence is 13 residues long. The germline V and J ends were trimmed by 6 bases and 1 base, with 10 bases remaining between them. Per the germline V gene, CDR1 is ENHRY and CDR2 is SYGVKD. This CDR3 is CAISLSGSYEQYF. In DNA, the CDR3 is TGTGCCATCAGCCTCAGCGGTTCCTACGAGCAGTACTTC.

The rearrangement links TRBV7-8 to TRBJ1-2; TRBD1 aligns across 7 bases. V dropped 1 base and J dropped 2; count of bases not matched to a gene: 4. This CDR3 region has 15 residues. Per the germline V gene, CDR1 is SGHVS and CDR2 is FQNEAQ. Here the CDR3 DNA reads TGTGCCAGCAGCTTAGTCGGGACAGTAAACTATGGCTACACCTTC. Protein product: CASSLVGTVNYGYTF.

This clone was found a few times. The chain links TRBV27 to TRBJ1-6; D is possibly TRBD1 (6 bases). Trimming took off 2 bases at V and 8 bases at J, with 10 bases between the two ends. There are 14 residues in the CDR3. Germline V CDR1 and CDR2: MNHEY, SMNVEV (reference sequence). The CDR3 region has the DNA TGTGCCAGCAGTTTAGCCAGGGGTGATTCACCCCTCCACTTT. It translates to CASSLARGDSPLHF.

The V call is TRBV11-3, the J call TRBJ2-1; D not resolved. V lost 0 bases to trimming and J lost 2 bases, with 8 bases between them. The CDR3 has 15 residues. The germline V gene has CDR1 SGHNT and CDR2 YENEEA. The CDR3 DNA reads as TGTGCCAGCAGCTTAGAACAGACGGCCTACAATGAGCAGTTCTTC. Its protein product is CASSLEQTAYNEQFF.

V gene TRBV7-3 combines with J gene TRBJ1-5, with D unclear. The CDR3 sequence is 14 residues long. Trimming shortened V by 4 bases and J by 3 bases, and 10 bases separated the two germline ends. CDR1 and CDR2 (germline): SGHTA, FQGTGA. CDR3 coding DNA: TGTGCCAGCAGCTCCGGAACTACCAATCAGCCCCAGCATTTT. The encoded protein is CASSSGTTNQPQHF.

J is TRBJ2-2 and V is TRBV6-1, with D uncertain. V lost 3 bases and J lost 0, with 5 bases in between. The CDR3 loop spans 14 amino acids. CDR1 MNHNS and CDR2 SASEGT come from the germline V gene. CDR3 in DNA: TGTGCCAGCAGTGACAGCGCGAACACCGGGGAGCTGTTTTTT. It is translated as CASSDSANTGELFF.

The chain combines TRBV18 with TRBJ2-6; possibly TRBD2 for D (6 bases). V gave up 1 base and J gave up 0 bases, with 22 bases separating them. Germline V CDR1 and CDR2: KGHSH, LQKENI. The CDR3 contains 21 residues. As DNA, the CDR3 is TGTGCCAGCTCACCACGGGCGGACCGCGGGGCGGGAATCTCTGGGGCCAACGTCCTGACTTTC. Translated, it gives CASSPRADRGAGISGANVLTF.

This clone showed up just a few times. V is TRBV7-9 and J is TRBJ1-1; D gene unclear. Germline V gives CDR1 SEHNR, CDR2 FQNEAQ (reference sequence). The V end lost 5 bases, the J end lost 6 bases, and 10 bases lay between the germline ends. The CDR3 loop spans 12 amino acids. The CDR3 spells CASSLGRPEAFF. The CDR3 DNA follows: TGTGCCAGCAGCCTTGGGAGGCCTGAAGCTTTCTTT.

The J gene is TRBJ2-2, the V gene TRBV7-2; D remains unclear. The V end was cut by 1 base, the J end by 4 bases, with 7 bases between. Germline V gene lookup returns CDR1 SGHTA and CDR2 FQGNSA. This CDR3 contains 14 residues. CDR3 sequence: CASSLVEFTGELFF. The DNA for the CDR3 is TGTGCCAGCAGCTTAGTTGAGTTCACCGGGGAGCTGTTTTTT.

This sequence joins TRBV5-4 and TRBJ2-7; D is ambiguous. From germline, CDR1 is SGHNT and CDR2 YYREEE (reference sequence). The CDR3 is made up of 12 amino acids. V lost 2 bases to trimming and J lost 4 bases, with 7 bases between them. CDR3 protein: CASSFNLYEQYF. In DNA form, the CDR3 reads TGTGCCAGCAGCTTTAATCTGTACGAGCAGTACTTC.

V usage is TRBV29-1 and J usage is TRBJ2-1; a possible D gene is TRBD1 (8 bases). The CDR3 has 14 residues. CDR1 and CDR2 from the germline V gene are SQVTM and ANQGSEA. V was trimmed by 4 bases and J by 5 bases, leaving 15 bases between them. The CDR3 bases are TGCAGCGTTGGGGGGGGACAGGTGGACAATGAGCAGTTCTTC. Encoded protein: CSVGGGQVDNEQFF.

Here the CDR3 reads CASTILAGDDTGELFF. In nucleotides, the CDR3 is TGTGCCAGCACAATACTAGCGGGGGACGACACCGGGGAGCTGTTTTTT. The chain employs TRBV2 and TRBJ2-2, with TRBD2 matching over 11 bases. Germline lookup yields CDR1 SNHLY and CDR2 FYNNEI. The CDR3 extends over 16 amino acids. The V and J ends lost 7 bases and 3 bases, in that order; junction bases with no gene match: 7.